This record covers a single TCR beta chain. A v3.0 immunoSEQ assay was performed at survey level. Clones were sequenced by immunoSEQ multiplex PCR, and TCRdb holds only the in-frame ones, with some missing. The sample shows about 27,000 clones, approximately 78% of them seen only once. The CDR3 is made up of 16 amino acids. The data are from a study of long-term antiretroviral therapy in people with HIV. The rearrangement links TRBV12-2 to TRBJ1-5; TRBD1 is the table's D call and was not checked against the DNA. TRBV12-2 is assigned pseudogene status. The source of this sequence is a man aged 40-49 years with HIV. The sequences come from unsorted PBMCs, collected 3 years after starting antiretroviral therapy. In DNA form, the CDR3 reads TGTGCAAGTCGCCAAGGACAGGGGGTATGCAATCAGCCCCAGCATTTT. Translated: CASRQGQGVCNQPQHF.